The clone carrying this TCR beta chain was picked up one time. The sample originates from a study of T cells in narcolepsy. The CDR3 is made up of 15 amino acids. V was clipped by 6 bases and J by 9 bases; unmatched bases: 6. Per the germline V gene, CDR1 is MNHNY and CDR2 is SVGAGI (reference sequence). Clones were sequenced by immunoSEQ multiplex PCR, and TCRdb holds only the in-frame ones, with some missing. The sample contains approximately 35,000 clones, 65% to 85% of which appear only once. The clonotype was recovered from a human donor in good health. The chain links TRBV6-6 to TRBJ2-1; TRBD2 aligns across 15 bases. Sequencing was done on a sample of memory (CD45RA-) CD4+ T cells from blood. Here the CDR3 reads CASSRTSGRASEQFF. In nucleotides, the CDR3 is TGTGCCAGCAGCCGGACTAGCGGGAGGGCTAGTGAGCAGTTCTTC.